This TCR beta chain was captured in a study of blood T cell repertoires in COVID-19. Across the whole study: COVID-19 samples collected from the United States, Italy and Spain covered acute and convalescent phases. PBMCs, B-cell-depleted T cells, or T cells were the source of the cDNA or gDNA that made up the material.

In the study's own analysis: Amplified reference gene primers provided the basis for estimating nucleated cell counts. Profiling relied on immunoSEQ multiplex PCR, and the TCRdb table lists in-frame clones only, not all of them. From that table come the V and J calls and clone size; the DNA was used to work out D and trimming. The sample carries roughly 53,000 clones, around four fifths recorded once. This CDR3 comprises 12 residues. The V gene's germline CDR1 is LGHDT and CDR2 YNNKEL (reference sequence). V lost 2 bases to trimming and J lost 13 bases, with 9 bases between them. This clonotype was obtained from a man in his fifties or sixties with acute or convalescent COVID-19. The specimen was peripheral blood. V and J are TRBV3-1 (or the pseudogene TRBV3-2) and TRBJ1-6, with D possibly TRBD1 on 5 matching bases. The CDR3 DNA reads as TGTGCCAGCAGCCAACCTCGGGGGCCCCTCCACTTT. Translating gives CASSQPRGPLHF.